These 7 T cell receptor beta chains were sequenced from one sample in a study of spatial heterogeneity in lung cancer. A single record per CDR3 protein comes from TCRdb applying MiXCR to the 5' RACE reads. The table has tens of thousands of distinct CDR3 sequences, roughly 7% seen once. Time point specified: sample taken at primary tumor resection. Unsorted whole RNA of tumor, nontumor lung or frozen PBMC was sequenced. Sequences were derived from PBMCs, sampled at surgery. The receptor set was obtained from a female donor with early-stage non-small cell lung cancer.

In its sample, this clonotype was seen many times. The genes are TRBV29-1 and TRBJ2-7; TRBD1 might be the D (6 bases). With 4 bases removed from V and 3 bases from J, the gap between germline ends came to 10 bases. The CDR3 consists of 12 residues. Germline CDR1 SQVTM, CDR2 ANQGSEA. The CDR3 sequence is CSVGRTDYEQYF. The CDR3 nucleotides read TGCAGCGTTGGCCGGACAGACTACGAGCAGTACTTC.

This clonotype occurred many times. The chain has TRBV7-9 and TRBJ2-6, with D unresolved. CDR3 length: 14 amino acids. V gave up 3 bases and J gave up 2 bases, with 5 bases separating them. CDR1 is SEHNR and CDR2 is FQNEAQ in the germline V gene (reference sequence). CDR3 in amino acids: CASSFEAGANVLTF. The CDR3 region has the DNA TGTGCCAGCAGCTTTGAAGCTGGGGCCAACGTCCTGACTTTC.

Many counts were recorded for this clonotype. The V and J genes are TRBV3-1 and TRBJ1-5; 8 bases line up with TRBD1. Trimming cost V 4 bases and J 6 bases; bases outside gene matches: 5. CDR1 and CDR2 from the germline V gene are LGHDT and YNNKEL (reference sequence). The CDR3 consists of 14 residues. CDR3 loop: CASSPQGGVQPQHF. CDR3 nucleotide sequence: TGTGCCAGCAGCCCACAGGGGGGAGTTCAGCCCCAGCATTTT.

This clonotype was picked up a small number of times. V gene TRBV5-1 combines with J gene TRBJ1-3; perhaps TRBD1 as D (5 bases). Germline V gives CDR1 SGHRS, CDR2 YFSETQ. The V gene lost 3 bases and the J gene lost 0 bases, with 13 bases spanning the gap. The CDR3 consists of 16 residues. The CDR3 sequence: CASSSGRPFSGNTIYF. The CDR3 DNA sequence: TGCGCCAGCAGCTCGGGACGGCCGTTCTCTGGAAACACCATATATTTT. The complete variable domain, with remaining parts taken from reference TRBV5-1 and TRBJ1-3, reads KAGVTQTPRYLIKTRGQQVTLSCSPISGHRSVSWYQQTPGQGLQFLFEYFSETQRNKGNFPGRFSGRQFSNSRSEMNVSTLELGDSALYLCASSSGRPFSGNTIYFGEGSWLTVV.

This clonotype has more than one count but fewer than ten. J is TRBJ1-1 and V is TRBV11-2; D call uncertain. Germline V gives CDR1 SGHAT, CDR2 FQNNGV. This CDR3 comprises 13 residues. V lost 5 bases to trimming and J lost 3 bases, with 10 bases between them. The CDR3 loop reads CASSMERYTEAFF. In DNA form, the CDR3 reads TGTGCCAGCAGCATGGAGAGATACACTGAAGCTTTCTTT.

This clonotype came up many times. In DNA form, the CDR3 reads TGTGCCAGCAGCCAAGATTGGATAGCCGGCTACAATGAGCAGTTCTTC. Residues: CASSQDWIAGYNEQFF. The chain couples TRBV14 to TRBJ2-1; D uncertain. From germline, CDR1 is SGHDN and CDR2 FVKESK. Trimming left V 0 bases short and J 3 bases short, with 12 bases between. The CDR3 totals 16 residues.

In this sample, this clonotype turned up many times. V usage is TRBV9 and J usage is TRBJ2-4; D is unclear. Trimming removed 0 bases from V and 12 bases from J, with 13 bases in between. The germline CDR1 and CDR2 sequences are SGDLS and YYNGEE. The CDR3 runs to 13 residues. CDR3 nucleotide sequence: TGTGCCAGCAGCGTAGCTGTGAATCGAGATCAGTACTTC. Translating gives CASSVAVNRDQYF. The full variable domain, in which reference TRBV9 and TRBJ2-4 provide the parts outside the CDR3, is DSGVTQTPKHLITATGQRVTLRCSPRSGDLSVYWYQQSLDQGLQFLIQYYNGEERAKGNILERFSAQQFPDLHSELNLSSLELGDSALYFCASSVAVNRDQYFGAGTRLSVL.